This TCR beta chain derives from a study of blood T cells in healthy people across ages (dated by TCRdb to the mid-2010s). Regarding the complete study: In model experiments, roughly one uniquely barcoded TCR beta cDNA molecule per two T cells was captured by template switching. To track age-related changes in TCR beta repertoire diversity, the study relied on deep sequencing normalized with unique cDNA molecular identifiers. Donors were grouped into four age groups: young (average about 15 years), middle-aged (around 39), aged (about 59) and long-lived (approximately 82). To avoid experimental bias, donors of different ages were randomly spread across the sequencing lanes. For two donors (one aged 18 to 30 and one aged 80 or older), the study analyzed two additional independent replicas of 1 million unique cDNA reads from the same blood draw.

For CDR1 and CDR2, the germline V gene lists KGHSH and LQKENI. Germline trimming amounts to 3 bases on V and 0 bases on J, with 5 as the count of junction bases outside the gene matches. Spanning cysteine to phenylalanine, the CDR3 consists of 16 amino acids. Of all the DNA, just the CDR3 is kept, 48 bases in frame from base 1. Library generation was performed with 5' RACE. Sequencing used an Illumina HiSeq 2500. A second roughly 6 to 12 cycle PCR used a sample-barcoded 5' primer and a J-beta primer mix. Each TCR beta cDNA molecule received a unique molecular identifier from a template-switch 5' adaptor carrying 12 random nucleotides. At least 3 million CDR3-containing paired-end reads were obtained from each sample. First-strand cDNA was synthesized from all RNA with the Mint cDNA synthesis kit, primed by a TRBC-specific oligonucleotide. Following uracil-DNA glycosylase treatment, all cDNA underwent a first 18-cycle PCR with the universal primers M1SS and BC2_uni_R. In the original analysis: Normalization of each sample was performed by random selection of 1 million high-quality reads, each carrying a distinct molecular identifier. Reads sharing molecular identifiers were discarded rather than binned into consensus sequences. MiTCR, run with a Q25 quality threshold and the strictest error-elimination algorithm, handled CDR3 identification, clonotype clustering and error correction. A nonparametric unseen species model with Euler transformation was used to estimate a lower bound on total TCR beta diversity. TCRdb reworked the public reads: Q25 trimming with fastp, MiXCR clone assembly, productive beta chains retained. Identical CDR3 protein sequences are pooled into one entry, listed with their most common genes and DNA. V and J calls and clone size were set by TCRdb, not the authors. In this sample the table shows 2 million or so distinct CDR3 sequences, roughly 50% of which occur a single time. Approximately 2% of the sample is taken by the ten largest.

As for this clonotype: The antigen it recognizes is unknown. No much larger clone is present one base from it, and per-base qualities are unavailable.

Systemically healthy Caucasian individuals from Russia, 39 in total and aged roughly 6 to 100 years, were included as donors. Each donor gave around 9 milliliters of peripheral blood, collected into EDTA-treated Vacutainer tubes. PBMCs were isolated by Ficoll-Paque density-gradient centrifugation, with at least 6.5 million obtained per sample. Total RNA, at least 6 micrograms per sample, was extracted from PBMCs with Trizol reagent. The percentages of naive CD45RAhigh/CD27high T cells were determined by flow cytometry on a PBMC aliquot from every donor. Study-wide conclusions, independent of this receptor: The CMV infection status of donors was not known, potentially confounding age-related changes in expanded clonotypes. Bulk unsorted PBMC profiling prevented conclusive comparison of naive and antigen-experienced compartments. Compared with the aged group, more naive CD4+ T cells, fewer expanded clones and increased TCR diversity were shown by the long-lived group, suggesting age selection. Estimates of total diversity from one million sequenced T cells were regarded as lower bounds and underestimates. As age increased, observed TCR beta diversity per million T cells dropped in a roughly linear way, and a significant reduction was already evident by age about 40. A strong correlation was found between observed TCR beta diversity and the percentage of naive T cells measured by flow cytometry.

The sample consisted of blood. This receptor was obtained from a woman aged 40 to 49 in good health. The sequence joins TRBV18 to TRBJ2-4, with 7 bases in between that match TRBD1. DNA sequence: TGTGCCAGCTCACCCGACACAGGGGTAGCCAAAAACATTCAGTACTTC. Its amino acids are CASSPDTGVAKNIQYF.